These 32 T cell receptor beta chains were all obtained from the same sample, sequenced in a study of cytomegalovirus exposure and HLA in healthy donors. PCR employed 60 Vbeta and 13 Jbeta primers. Clones were read by immunoSEQ multiplex PCR, and TCRdb kept only the in-frame ones, dropping some. The data contain about 200,000 clones, roughly 68% of them singletons. Material for sequencing was PBMCs. These receptors all stem from a man between 35 and 55 years old in good health and CMV-seropositive.

This clone was observed a handful of times. V gene TRBV6-1 combines with J gene TRBJ1-5, with a possible D match to TRBD1 (6 bases). This CDR3 region has 15 residues. CDR1 and CDR2 (germline): MNHNS, SASEGT. The ends were cut back, 4 bases at V and 2 bases at J, with 12 bases in the middle. CDR3 bases: TGTGCCAGCAGTGTTCAGGGGTATGGCAATCAGCCCCAGCATTTT. Translated, it gives CASSVQGYGNQPQHF.

The gene calls are TRBV29-1 and TRBJ2-5; unclear D gene. Judging by the DNA end, TRBJ2-7 fits better; the J call may be wrong. CDR1 SQVTM and CDR2 ANQGSEA come from the germline V gene. CDR3 length: 10 residues. The CDR3 region has the DNA TGCAGCGTTGCTGAGTACGAGCAGTACTTC. This sequence encodes CSVAEYEQYF.

The V call is TRBV5-5, the J call TRBJ1-1; no clear D. The CDR3 spans 12 residues. Looked up from germline, CDR1 is SGHKS and CDR2 is YYEKEE (reference sequence). Trimming took 3 bases from V and 7 from J, leaving 10 bases between them. This CDR3 is CASSSRGVEAFF. In DNA, the CDR3 is TGTGCCAGCAGCTCTCGAGGTGTTGAAGCTTTCTTT.

This clone was found once. The V and J genes are TRBV19 and TRBJ1-6; no clear D. There are 15 residues in the CDR3. From germline, CDR1 is LNHDA and CDR2 SQIVND (reference sequence). Between the trimmed V and J ends, which lost 2 bases and 8 bases, there was a span of 13 bases. The CDR3 DNA sequence: TGTGCCAGTAGTATATCGAGGCTAAAGGATTCACCCCTCCACTTT. Amino acids: CASSISRLKDSPLHF.

This clone was picked up a small number of times. The rearrangement links TRBV7-9 to TRBJ1-4; TRBD1 matches at 7 bases. The length of the CDR3 is 18 residues. The trim removed 0 bases at V and 4 bases at J, leaving 11 bases unmatched. In germline, CDR1 is SEHNR, CDR2 FQNEAQ (reference sequence). CDR3 DNA: TGTGCCAGCAGCTTAGCTAGGAATCAGACAGGGCTTAATGAAAAACTGTTTTTT. Its translation: CASSLARNQTGLNEKLFF.

V usage is TRBV28 and J usage is TRBJ1-5, with 11 bases aligning to TRBD1. Trimming took 4 bases from V and 5 from J; bases not matched to a gene: 10. Per germline, CDR1 MDHEN and CDR2 SYDVKM. CDR3 length equals 17 residues. CDR3 DNA sequence: TGTGCCAGCAGTTCCACCGGGACAGGGGGTCTCCATCAGCCCCAGCATTTT. Translated, it gives CASSSTGTGGLHQPQHF.

The chain joins TRBV9 to TRBJ2-7; 12 bases line up with TRBD1. Germline CDR1 is SGDLS and CDR2 is YYNGEE. V was clipped by 0 bases and J by 5 bases; unmatched bases: 6. The CDR3 is 16 residues long. The CDR3 nucleotides are TGTGCCAGCAGCGTAGGGGACAGGGGGCATATCGACGAGCAGTACTTC. Translating gives CASSVGDRGHIDEQYF.

The chain joins TRBV5-6 to TRBJ1-5; TRBD1 is a possible D gene (6 bases). The germline gives CDR1 SGHDT, CDR2 YYEEEE. This CDR3 spans 16 amino acids. V lost 2 bases and J 2 bases, leaving 14 bases between the germline ends. The CDR3 reads CASSLKTTGGNQPQHF. In DNA form, the CDR3 reads TGTGCCAGCAGCTTAAAAACGACAGGAGGCAATCAGCCCCAGCATTTT. Complete variable domain (other parts from reference TRBV5-6 and TRBJ1-5): DAGVTQSPTHLIKTRGQQVTLRCSPKSGHDTVSWYQQALGQGPQFIFQYYEEEERQRGNFPDRFSGHQFPNYSSELNVNALLLGDSALYLCASSLKTTGGNQPQHFGDGTRLSIL.

This clone was seen more than once but under ten times. The chain uses TRBV18 and TRBJ2-2; TRBD1 is a possible D gene (6 bases). Germline V gene sequence: CDR1 KGHSH, CDR2 LQKENI. With 3 bases removed from V and 8 bases from J, the gap between germline ends came to 16 bases. CDR3 length equals 15 residues. CDR3 bases: TGTGCCAGCTCACCGGTCATCGACAGGTCTGGGGAGCTGTTTTTT. This codes for CASSPVIDRSGELFF.

A few counts support this clone. V and J are TRBV19 and TRBJ1-1, with 8 bases lining up with TRBD1. Per germline, CDR1 LNHDA and CDR2 SQIVND (reference sequence). Unmatched junction bases numbered 5, after V lost 1 base and J lost 1 base. The CDR3 is 16 amino acids. CDR3 bases: TGTGCCAGTAGTATAGGAACAGGGGGAGAGAACACTGAAGCTTTCTTT. Its protein is CASSIGTGGENTEAFF. The variable domain in full, with the rest retrieved from reference TRBV19 and TRBJ1-1, is DGGITQSPKYLFRKEGQNVTLSCEQNLNHDAMYWYRQDPGQGLRLIYYSQIVNDFQKGDIAEGYSVSREKKESFPLTVTSAQKNPTAFYLCASSIGTGGENTEAFFGQGTRLTVV.

The chain employs TRBV5-4 and TRBJ1-6; 8 nucleotides agree with TRBD1. In germline, CDR1 is SGHNT, CDR2 YYREEE (reference sequence). The CDR3 totals 15 residues. V dropped 6 bases and J dropped 7; count of bases not matched to a gene: 9. CDR3 residues: CASTSGQGANSPLHF. In nucleotides, the CDR3 is TGTGCCAGCACCTCGGGGCAGGGGGCGAATTCACCCCTCCACTTT.

The chain links TRBV19 to TRBJ2-1, with TRBD1 matching 7 bases. The germline V gene has CDR1 LNHDA and CDR2 SQIVND (reference sequence). Trimming took 5 bases from V and 7 from J; bases not matched to a gene: 11. This CDR3 is built from 15 residues. The CDR3 coding sequence is TGTGCCAGTAGTGCCCGGACAGGCGCGAAGAATGAGCAGTTCTTC. It specifies CASSARTGAKNEQFF.

J is TRBJ1-3 and V is TRBV19; possible D gene TRBD1, 5 bases. The V end lost 5 bases, the J end lost 0 bases, and 8 bases lay between the germline ends. Looked up from germline, CDR1 is LNHDA and CDR2 is SQIVND (reference sequence). The CDR3 runs 14 residues. The CDR3 protein is CASSRQISGNTIYF. The CDR3 DNA reads TGTGCCAGTAGTCGACAGATCTCTGGAAACACCATATATTTT.

This chain connects TRBV5-1 to TRBJ2-5; TRBD2 might be the D (6 bases). The J call may be mistaken, given a closer DNA end match to TRBJ2-7. The germline V gene encodes CDR1 SGHRS and CDR2 YFSETQ. This CDR3 contains 15 residues. CDR3 in DNA: TGCGCCAGCAGCCTCTCCGGGACGGGAGTCTACGAGCAGTACTTC. Amino acids: CASSLSGTGVYEQYF.

About this clone itself: This sample also contains other DNA sequences that code for the same CDR3. This chain links TRBV6-4 with TRBJ1-2, with D hard to call. The CDR3 loop spans 15 amino acids. With 0 bases removed from V and 4 bases from J, the gap between germline ends came to 12 bases. Germline CDR1 MRHNA, CDR2 SNTAGT. CDR3 sequence (DNA): TGTGCCAGCAGTGACTCTGCAGGACGGGGCTATGGCTACACCTTC. Encoded protein: CASSDSAGRGYGYTF.

This clone has a handful of counts. The chain employs TRBV13 and TRBJ1-3, with a possible D match to TRBD1 (5 bases). Trimming took 0 bases from V and 0 from J, leaving 6 bases between them. Germline CDR1 and CDR2: PRHDT and FYEKMQ (reference sequence). This CDR3 comprises 15 residues. CDR3 nucleotides: TGTGCCAGCAGCTTAGGCGGGGGCTCTGGAAACACCATATATTTT. Protein sequence: CASSLGGGSGNTIYF.

This clone has a handful of counts. The chain carries TRBV5-5 and TRBJ2-5; 8 positions match TRBD2. The CDR3 extends over 15 amino acids. The germline V gene encodes CDR1 SGHKS and CDR2 YYEKEE (reference sequence). V was clipped by 6 bases and J by 4 bases; unmatched bases: 11. The CDR3 DNA sequence: TGTGCCAGCACCCCCGGGGGGGCGGTGGGAGAGACCCAGTACTTC. It specifies CASTPGGAVGETQYF.

The chain carries TRBV29-1 and TRBJ1-1; TRBD1 might be the D (5 bases). Deletions cut 5 bases from V and 0 bases from J, with 10 bases between. The germline V gene encodes CDR1 SQVTM and CDR2 ANQGSEA. This CDR3 has 13 amino acids. This chain's CDR3 is CSVRQIMNTEAFF. CDR3 bases: TGCAGCGTTAGACAGATCATGAACACTGAAGCTTTCTTT.

The V gene is TRBV4-1, the J gene TRBJ2-5; D might be TRBD1 (6 bases). This CDR3 is built from 15 residues. From germline, CDR1 is MGHRA and CDR2 YSYEKL. V was shortened by 1 base and J by 4 bases, with 13 bases between the two germline ends. CDR3 loop: CASSQAHREGETQYF. CDR3 DNA sequence: TGCGCCAGCAGCCAAGCCCACAGGGAAGGAGAGACCCAGTACTTC.

This chain connects TRBV19 to TRBJ2-7; no definite D call. CDR3 length: 13 amino acids. V was clipped by 10 bases and J by 6 bases, with 19 bases between them. The germline V gene encodes CDR1 LNHDA and CDR2 SQIVND (reference sequence). CDR3 region: CATRSLSTFEQYF. CDR3 coding DNA: TGTGCCACGAGGTCCCTCAGTACGTTCGAGCAGTACTTC.

For the CDR3, the DNA is TGTGCCAGCAGACGACAGGGGGCGCCGGGCTACACCTTC. Amino acids: CASRRQGAPGYTF. This rearrangement joins TRBV6-5 to TRBJ1-2; TRBD1 matches at 10 bases. The J segment lost 8 bases and the V segment lost 6 bases, leaving 6 bases of the junction unmatched. The CDR3 runs 13 residues. From germline, CDR1 is MNHEY and CDR2 SVGAGI.

The rearrangement links TRBV6-5 to TRBJ1-1, with a weak D call TRBD1 (6 bases). Germline CDR1 reads MNHEY; CDR2 reads SVGAGI. The CDR3 has 15 amino acids. Trimming took 3 bases from V and 6 from J, leaving 17 bases between them. This CDR3 reads CASSYNTARGAEAFF. In nucleotides, the CDR3 is TGTGCCAGCAGTTATAATACAGCCAGGGGTGCTGAAGCTTTCTTT.

The chain has TRBV5-4 and TRBJ2-1, with TRBD1 as a possible D gene (5 bases). The CDR3 consists of 17 residues. V was trimmed by 1 base and J by 0 bases, leaving 14 bases between them. The germline V gene encodes CDR1 SGHNT and CDR2 YYREEE (reference sequence). The CDR3 nucleotides read TGTGCCAGCAGCTTGAGTGGGCACAGGAGCTCCTACAATGAGCAGTTCTTC. Translation gives CASSLSGHRSSYNEQFF.

This clone showed up just once. The chain recombines TRBV11-2 with TRBJ2-5; 8 nucleotides line up with TRBD1. The junction had 1 base not matched to a gene; V was cut back by 0 bases and J by 4 bases. The CDR3 runs to 14 residues. Germline V gene data show CDR1 as SGHAT and CDR2 as FQNNGV. The CDR3 loop is CASSLDRGRETQYF. CDR3 nucleotides: TGTGCCAGCAGCTTAGACAGGGGGCGAGAGACCCAGTACTTC.

J is TRBJ1-2 and V is TRBV1. TRBV1 is a pseudogene segment. This CDR3 comprises 13 residues. CDR3 sequence (DNA): TGCACCAGCAGCAGAAGAGAAAACTATGGCTACACCTTC. Encoded protein: CTSSRRENYGYTF.

This clone appeared a few times. J is TRBJ2-2 and V is TRBV6-5, with TRBD1 matching over 8 bases. CDR1 and CDR2 from the germline V gene are MNHEY and SVGAGI. This CDR3 has 14 residues. After removal of 6 bases from V and 1 base from J, the junction contained 1 base not matched to a gene. As DNA, the CDR3 is TGTGCCAGCAGCGACAGGGGGAACACCGGGGAGCTGTTTTTT. Its translation: CASSDRGNTGELFF.

This clone has a single count. The J gene is TRBJ2-5, the V gene TRBV11-2, with 9 bases identical to TRBD2. CDR1 is SGHAT, CDR2 FQNNGV, per germline. The CDR3 runs to 15 residues. The V gene end was trimmed by 1 base and the J gene end by 3 bases; junction bases not matched to a gene: 3. The CDR3 DNA reads as TGTGCCAGCAGCTTAGCAGCGGGGGGAAAAGAGACCCAGTACTTC. It specifies CASSLAAGGKETQYF. The variable domain in full, with the rest retrieved from reference TRBV11-2 and TRBJ2-5, is EAGVAQSPRYKIIEKRQSVAFWCNPISGHATLYWYQQILGQGPKLLIQFQNNGVVDDSQLPKDRFSAERLKGVDSTLKIQPAKLEDSAVYLCASSLAAGGKETQYFGPGTRLLVL.

This chain links TRBV28 with TRBJ1-6; 9 bases agree with TRBD1. The V gene's germline CDR1 is MDHEN and CDR2 SYDVKM. The CDR3 has 20 amino acids. The V segment lost 5 bases and the J segment 9 bases; nucleotides outside the gene matches: 23. The CDR3 protein is CASSPLPGQGFVGVISPLHF. The CDR3 region has the DNA TGTGCCAGCAGTCCTCTTCCGGGACAGGGATTCGTGGGGGTAATTTCACCCCTCCACTTT.

The chain recombines TRBV28 with TRBJ2-2, with a possible D match to TRBD1 (6 bases). V lost 4 bases and J 0 bases, leaving 12 bases between the germline ends. Per the germline V gene, CDR1 is MDHEN and CDR2 is SYDVKM. The CDR3 covers 16 residues. DNA for the CDR3: TGTGCCAGCAGTTCCCCTGGGACAACGAACACCGGGGAGCTGTTTTTT. Translation gives CASSSPGTTNTGELFF.

The V call is TRBV4-2, the J call TRBJ1-6; the D is unclear. Germline V gene lookup returns CDR1 LGHNA and CDR2 YNFKEQ. CDR3 length equals 15 residues. V lost 6 bases and J 4 bases, leaving 13 bases between the germline ends. This CDR3 is CASSREGDYNSPLHF. In DNA form, the CDR3 reads TGTGCCAGCAGTCGCGAGGGAGATTATAATTCACCCCTCCACTTT.

This chain links TRBV4-3 with TRBJ2-2; TRBD2 matches 12 bases. The V and J ends lost 1 base and 9 bases, in that order; junction bases with no gene match: 9. CDR1 is LGHNA and CDR2 is YSLEER in the germline V gene. The CDR3 consists of 17 residues. The CDR3 nucleotides are TGCGCCAGCAGCCAAGCGAGGGTCACTAGCGGGGGGAGGGAGCTGTTTTTT. It is translated as CASSQARVTSGGRELFF.

The V and J genes are TRBV6-6 and TRBJ2-4; D is undetermined. The CDR3 length is 11 residues. Germline CDR1 is MNHNY and CDR2 is SVGAGI (reference sequence). Trimming removed 0 bases from V and 9 bases from J, with 3 bases in between. The CDR3 reads CASSYSAIQYF. The CDR3 DNA reads as TGTGCCAGCAGTTACTCGGCCATTCAGTACTTC.